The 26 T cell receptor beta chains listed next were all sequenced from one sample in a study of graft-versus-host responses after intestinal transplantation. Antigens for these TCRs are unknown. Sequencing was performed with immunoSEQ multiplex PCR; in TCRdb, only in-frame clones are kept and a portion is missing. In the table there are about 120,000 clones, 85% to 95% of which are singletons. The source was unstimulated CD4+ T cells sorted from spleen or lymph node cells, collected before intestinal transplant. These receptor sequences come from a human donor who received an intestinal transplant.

DNA for the CDR3: TGTGCCAGCAGCTTGAACCTAGCGATGTACAATGAGCAGTTCTTC. It encodes CASSLNLAMYNEQFF. The chain has TRBV5-5 and TRBJ2-1; possible D gene TRBD2, 6 bases. CDR3 length: 15 residues. Between the trimmed V and J ends, which lost 1 base and 4 bases, there was a span of 12 bases. Germline CDR1 SGHKS, CDR2 YYEKEE (reference sequence).

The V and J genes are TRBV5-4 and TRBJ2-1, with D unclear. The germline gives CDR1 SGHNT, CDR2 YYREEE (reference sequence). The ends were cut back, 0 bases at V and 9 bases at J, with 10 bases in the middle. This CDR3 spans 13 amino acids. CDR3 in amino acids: CASSLGELGEQFF. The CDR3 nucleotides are TGTGCCAGCAGCTTGGGAGAGCTGGGTGAGCAGTTCTTC.

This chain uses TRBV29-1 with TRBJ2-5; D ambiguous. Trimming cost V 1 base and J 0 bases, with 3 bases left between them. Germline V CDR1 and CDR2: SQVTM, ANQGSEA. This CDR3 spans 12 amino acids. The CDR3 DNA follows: TGCAGCGTTGAAGTCTACCAAGAGACCCAGTACTTC. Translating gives CSVEVYQETQYF. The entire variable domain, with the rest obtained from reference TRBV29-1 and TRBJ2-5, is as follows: SAVISQKPSRDICQRGTSLTIQCQVDSQVTMMFWYRQQPGQSLTLIATANQGSEATYESGFVIDKFPISRPNLTFSTLTVSNMSPEDSSIYLCSVEVYQETQYFGPGTRLLVL.

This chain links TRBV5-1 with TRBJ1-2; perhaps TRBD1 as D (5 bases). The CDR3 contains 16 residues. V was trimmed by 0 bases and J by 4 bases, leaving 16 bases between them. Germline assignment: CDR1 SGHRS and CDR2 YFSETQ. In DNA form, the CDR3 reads TGCGCCAGCAGCTTGGCGGATAGGCCCGGGGGCTATGGCTACACCTTC. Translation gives CASSLADRPGGYGYTF. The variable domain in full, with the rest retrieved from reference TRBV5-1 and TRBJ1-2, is KAGVTQTPRYLIKTRGQQVTLSCSPISGHRSVSWYQQTPGQGLQFLFEYFSETQRNKGNFPGRFSGRQFSNSRSEMNVSTLELGDSALYLCASSLADRPGGYGYTFGSGTRLTVV.

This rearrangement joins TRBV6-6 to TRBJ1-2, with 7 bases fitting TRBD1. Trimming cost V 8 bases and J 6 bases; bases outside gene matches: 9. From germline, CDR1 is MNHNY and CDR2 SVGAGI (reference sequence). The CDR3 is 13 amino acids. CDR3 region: CASLNRGVNGYTF. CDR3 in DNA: TGTGCCAGCTTAAACAGGGGCGTAAATGGCTACACCTTC.

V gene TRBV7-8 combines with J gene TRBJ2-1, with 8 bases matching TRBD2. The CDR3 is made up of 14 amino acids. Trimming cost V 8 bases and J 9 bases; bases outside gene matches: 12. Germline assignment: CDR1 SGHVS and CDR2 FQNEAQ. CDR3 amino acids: CASSGTSLLTEQFF. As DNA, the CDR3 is TGTGCCAGCTCCGGGACTAGTCTTTTAACTGAGCAGTTCTTC.

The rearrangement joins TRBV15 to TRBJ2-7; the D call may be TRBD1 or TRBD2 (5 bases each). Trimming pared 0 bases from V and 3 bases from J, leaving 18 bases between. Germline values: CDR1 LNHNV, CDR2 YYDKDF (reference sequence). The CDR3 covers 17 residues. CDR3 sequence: CATSRDFLRGRGYEQYF. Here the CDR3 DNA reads TGTGCCACCAGCAGAGATTTTTTGAGGGGTAGAGGCTACGAGCAGTACTTC.

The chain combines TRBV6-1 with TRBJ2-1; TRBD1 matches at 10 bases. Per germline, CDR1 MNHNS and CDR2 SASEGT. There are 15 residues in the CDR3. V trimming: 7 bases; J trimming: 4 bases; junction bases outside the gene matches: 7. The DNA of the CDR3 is TGTGCCAGCACTACCGGGACAGGGGTGTACAATGAGCAGTTCTTC. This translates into CASTTGTGVYNEQFF.

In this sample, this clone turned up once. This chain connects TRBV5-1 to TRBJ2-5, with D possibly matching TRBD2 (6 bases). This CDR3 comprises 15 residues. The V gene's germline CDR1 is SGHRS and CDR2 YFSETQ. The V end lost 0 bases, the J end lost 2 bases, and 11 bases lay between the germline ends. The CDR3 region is CASSLEGLRQETQYF. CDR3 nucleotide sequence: TGCGCCAGCAGCTTGGAGGGACTGAGACAAGAGACCCAGTACTTC. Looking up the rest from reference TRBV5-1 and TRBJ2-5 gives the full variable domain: KAGVTQTPRYLIKTRGQQVTLSCSPISGHRSVSWYQQTPGQGLQFLFEYFSETQRNKGNFPGRFSGRQFSNSRSEMNVSTLELGDSALYLCASSLEGLRQETQYFGPGTRLLVL.

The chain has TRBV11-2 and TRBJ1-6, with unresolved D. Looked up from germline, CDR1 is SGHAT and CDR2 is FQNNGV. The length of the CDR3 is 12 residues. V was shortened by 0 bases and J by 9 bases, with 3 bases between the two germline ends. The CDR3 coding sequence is TGTGCCAGCAGCTTAGATCGTTCACCCCTCCACTTT. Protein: CASSLDRSPLHF.

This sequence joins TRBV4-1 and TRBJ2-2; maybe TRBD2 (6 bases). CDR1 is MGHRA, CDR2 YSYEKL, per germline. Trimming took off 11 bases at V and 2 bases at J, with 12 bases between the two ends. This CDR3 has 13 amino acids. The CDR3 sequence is CAARDSNTGELFF. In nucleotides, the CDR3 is TGCGCCGCAAGGGACTCCAACACCGGGGAGCTGTTTTTT.

The CDR3: CASSLMPLDRAGTEAFF. The CDR3 coding sequence is TGTGCCAGCAGCTTAATGCCGTTAGACAGGGCGGGCACTGAAGCTTTCTTT. The chain is built from TRBV7-3 and TRBJ1-1; TRBD1 matches at 7 bases. The CDR3 contains 17 residues. V dropped 1 base and J dropped 4; count of bases not matched to a gene: 12. Germline V gene lookup returns CDR1 SGHTA and CDR2 FQGTGA.

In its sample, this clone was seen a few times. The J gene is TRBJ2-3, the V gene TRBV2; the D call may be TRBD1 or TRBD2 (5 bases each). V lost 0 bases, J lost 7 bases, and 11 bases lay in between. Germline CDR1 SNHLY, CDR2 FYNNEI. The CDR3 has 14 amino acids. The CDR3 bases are TGTGCCAGCAGTGAAGCGCGAGGGGAAAATACGCAGTATTTT. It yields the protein CASSEARGENTQYF.

CDR3 nucleotides: TGTGCCAGCCGGGGAGGGGGCGACTATGGCTACACCTTC. Amino acids: CASRGGGDYGYTF. V usage is TRBV6-5 and J usage is TRBJ1-2; 7 bases agree with TRBD1. V dropped 8 bases and J dropped 3; count of bases not matched to a gene: 6. From germline, CDR1 is MNHEY and CDR2 SVGAGI. The length of the CDR3 is 13 residues.

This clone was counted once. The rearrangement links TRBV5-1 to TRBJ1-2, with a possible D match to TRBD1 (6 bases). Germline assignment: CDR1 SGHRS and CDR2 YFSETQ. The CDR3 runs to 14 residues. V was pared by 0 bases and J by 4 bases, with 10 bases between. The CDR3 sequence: CASSLDGQSYGYTF. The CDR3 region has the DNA TGCGCCAGCAGCTTGGACGGACAGAGCTATGGCTACACCTTC.

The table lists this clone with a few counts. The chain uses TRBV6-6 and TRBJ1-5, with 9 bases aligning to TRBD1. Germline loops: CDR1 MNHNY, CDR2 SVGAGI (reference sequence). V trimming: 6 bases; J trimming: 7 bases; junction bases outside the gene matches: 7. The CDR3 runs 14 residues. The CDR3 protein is CASSQTGGWQPQHF. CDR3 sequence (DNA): TGTGCCAGCAGCCAAACAGGGGGCTGGCAGCCCCAGCATTTT.

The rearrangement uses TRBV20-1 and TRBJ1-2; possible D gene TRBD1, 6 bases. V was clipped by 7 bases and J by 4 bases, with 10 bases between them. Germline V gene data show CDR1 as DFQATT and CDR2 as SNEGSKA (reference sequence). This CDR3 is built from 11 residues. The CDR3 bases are TGCAGTGTGGGACAATCCTATGGCTACACCTTC. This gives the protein CSVGQSYGYTF.

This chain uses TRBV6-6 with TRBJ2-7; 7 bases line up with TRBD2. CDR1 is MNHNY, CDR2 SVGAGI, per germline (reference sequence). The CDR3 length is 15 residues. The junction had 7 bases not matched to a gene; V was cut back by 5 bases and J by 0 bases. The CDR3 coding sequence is TGTGCCAGCAGTCTCGTAGCGGGTGTCTCCTACGAGCAGTACTTC. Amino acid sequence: CASSLVAGVSYEQYF.

The CDR3 protein is CASSWDGATNEKLFF. DNA for the CDR3: TGTGCCAGCAGTTGGGACGGTGCAACTAATGAAAAACTGTTTTTT. This chain connects TRBV28 to TRBJ1-4; TRBD1 might be the D (5 bases). Trimming removed 4 bases from V and 0 bases from J, with 9 bases in between. The CDR3 is made up of 15 amino acids. Germline CDR1 MDHEN, CDR2 SYDVKM.

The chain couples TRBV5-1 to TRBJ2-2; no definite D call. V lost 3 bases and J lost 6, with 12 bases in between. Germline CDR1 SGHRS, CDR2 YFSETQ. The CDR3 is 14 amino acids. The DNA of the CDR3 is TGCGCCAGCAGCTACTCCCGGTCGGCCGGGGAGCTGTTTTTT. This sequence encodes CASSYSRSAGELFF.

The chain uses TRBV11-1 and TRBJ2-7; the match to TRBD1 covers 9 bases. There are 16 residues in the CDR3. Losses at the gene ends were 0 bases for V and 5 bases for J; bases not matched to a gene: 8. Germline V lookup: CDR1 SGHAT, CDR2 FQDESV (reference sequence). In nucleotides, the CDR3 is TGTGCCAGCAGCTTAGCGCAGGGACAGGGTTCGGACGAGCAGTACTTC. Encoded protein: CASSLAQGQGSDEQYF.

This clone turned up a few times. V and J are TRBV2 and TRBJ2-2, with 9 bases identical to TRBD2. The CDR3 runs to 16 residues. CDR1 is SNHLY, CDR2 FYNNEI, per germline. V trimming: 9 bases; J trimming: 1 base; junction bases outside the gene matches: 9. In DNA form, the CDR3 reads TGTGCCAGTGGAGGTAGCGGGAGCCAGAACACCGGGGAGCTGTTTTTT. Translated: CASGGSGSQNTGELFF.

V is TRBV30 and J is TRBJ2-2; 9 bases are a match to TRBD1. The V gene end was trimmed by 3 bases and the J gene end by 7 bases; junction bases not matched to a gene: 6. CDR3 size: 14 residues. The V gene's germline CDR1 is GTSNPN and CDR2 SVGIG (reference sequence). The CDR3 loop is CAWSTGGSNGELFF. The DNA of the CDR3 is TGTGCCTGGAGCACAGGGGGCAGTAACGGGGAGCTGTTTTTT.

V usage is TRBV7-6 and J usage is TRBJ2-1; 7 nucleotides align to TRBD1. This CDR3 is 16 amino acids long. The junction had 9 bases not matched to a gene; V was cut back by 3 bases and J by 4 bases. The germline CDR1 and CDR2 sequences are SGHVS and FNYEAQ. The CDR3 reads CASSLGTANKYNEQFF. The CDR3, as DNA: TGTGCCAGCAGCTTGGGGACAGCCAACAAATACAATGAGCAGTTCTTC.

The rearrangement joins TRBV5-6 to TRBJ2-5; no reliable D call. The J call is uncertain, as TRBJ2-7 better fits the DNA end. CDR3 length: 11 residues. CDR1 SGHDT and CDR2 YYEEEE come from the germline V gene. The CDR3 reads CASSFLYEQYF. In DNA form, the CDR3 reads TGTGCCAGCAGCTTTTTGTACGAGCAGTACTTC.

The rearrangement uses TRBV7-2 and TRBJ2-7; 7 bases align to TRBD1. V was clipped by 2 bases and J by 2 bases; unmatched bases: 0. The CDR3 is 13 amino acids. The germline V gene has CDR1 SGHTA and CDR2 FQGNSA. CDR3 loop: CASSLRGPYEQYF. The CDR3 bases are TGTGCCAGCAGCTTAAGGGGGCCCTACGAGCAGTACTTC. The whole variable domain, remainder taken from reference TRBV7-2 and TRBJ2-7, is GAGVSQSPSNKVTEKGKDVELRCDPISGHTALYWYRQSLGQGLEFLIYFQGNSAPDKSGLPSDRFSAERTGGSVSTLTIQRTQQEDSAVYLCASSLRGPYEQYFGPGTRLTVT.